This TCR beta chain stems from a study of OX40 agonist ivuxolimab in advanced cancers. Study context: Clinicians treated patients with ivuxolimab, an agonistic anti-OX40 (CD134) antibody.

Comment on this clone: What it recognizes is unknown. The sample contains more than one DNA sequence encoding this CDR3.

Samples were taken at baseline and on day 1 of cycles 4 and 7. Sequencing was performed with immunoSEQ multiplex PCR; in TCRdb, only in-frame clones are kept and a portion is missing. The table records 75,000 to 100,000 clones, under 90% of them present only once. CDR1 and CDR2 from the germline V gene are SQVTM and ANQGSEA. V dropped 3 bases and J dropped 0 bases, with 7 bases sitting between them. The CDR3 has 13 residues. Overall study findings and caveats: Clones of CD4+ and CD8+ blood T cells grew by week 6 at doses of 0.1 to 3.0 mg/kg. Certain nonresponding patients likewise had low normalized T-cell clonal expansion.

This receptor was identified in an adult with an advanced solid tumor such as melanoma, head and neck, liver or kidney cancer. The sequencing used CD4+ or CD8+ T cells sorted from blood, collected in a trial of the OX40 agonist ivuxolimab. The rearrangement joins TRBV29-1 to TRBJ2-3; D might be TRBD2 (5 bases). CDR3 coding DNA: TGCAGCGTTGACGGAGGTAGCACAGATACGCAGTATTTT. This encodes CSVDGGSTDTQYF.